One T cell receptor (beta chain) is described in this entry. These data come from a study of patients and donors after allogeneic stem cell transplantation. The CDR3 length is 14 residues. Per the germline V gene, CDR1 is SGDLS and CDR2 is YYNGEE. Deletions cut 4 bases from V and 7 bases from J, with 17 bases between. One entry per CDR3 protein results from TCRdb running MiXCR on the RT-PCR reads. The repertoire holds approximately 220,000 distinct CDR3 sequences, with about 37% as singletons. This chain links TRBV9 with TRBJ1-1; no firm D call. This TCR was sampled from a human donor who was either an allogeneic HSCT recipient or a stem cell or donor lymphocyte infusion donor (not recorded which). It is not recorded whose cells these are; they may come from a transplant donor. Source material: blood, either unsorted or a sorted T cell fraction (not recorded which). This chain's CDR3 is CASSTEISGDEAFF. CDR3 coding DNA: TGTGCCAGCAGCACGGAGATCTCGGGAGATGAAGCTTTCTTT. Variable domain in full (rest from reference TRBV9 and TRBJ1-1): DSGVTQTPKHLITATGQRVTLRCSPRSGDLSVYWYQQSLDQGLQFLIQYYNGEERAKGNILERFSAQQFPDLHSELNLSSLELGDSALYFCASSTEISGDEAFFGQGTRLTVV.